The 15 T cell receptor beta chains below come from one sample, sequenced in a study of blood T cell repertoires in COVID-19. Sequencing was performed with immunoSEQ multiplex PCR; in TCRdb, only in-frame clones are kept and a portion is missing. The data show under 250,000 clones, 83% seen once. Material for sequencing was PBMCs or T cells enriched from blood (not recorded which). These receptors came from a woman in her thirties or forties who had been exposed to COVID-19.

This clone was detected only once. The chain couples TRBV6-5 to TRBJ1-6; 7 positions agree with TRBD1. The CDR3 has 14 amino acids. After removal of 2 bases from V and 7 bases from J, the junction contained 2 bases not matched to a gene. Germline CDR1 and CDR2: MNHEY and SVGAGI. CDR3 sequence: CASSYDRVNSPLHF. CDR3 nucleotide sequence: TGTGCCAGCAGTTACGACAGGGTGAATTCACCCCTCCACTTT.

The gene calls are TRBV18 and TRBJ2-3; 12 nucleotides line up with TRBD1. CDR3 length equals 16 residues. Per the germline V gene, CDR1 is KGHSH and CDR2 is LQKENI. Trimming took 2 bases from V and 4 from J; bases not matched to a gene: 4. The CDR3, as DNA: TGTGCCAGCTCACCAATCGGGACAGGGGGCGCAGATACGCAGTATTTT. Amino acids: CASSPIGTGGADTQYF. The full variable domain, completed using reference TRBV18 and TRBJ2-3, is NAGVMQNPRHLVRRRGQEARLRCSPMKGHSHVYWYRQLPEEGLKFMVYLQKENIIDESGMPKERFSAEFPKEGPSILRIQQVVRGDSAAYFCASSPIGTGGADTQYFGPGTRLTVL.

This clone occurred a few times. The chain couples TRBV7-9 to TRBJ2-3, with D uncertain. Germline CDR1 SEHNR, CDR2 FQNEAQ (reference sequence). The CDR3 has 12 amino acids. Trimming cost V 4 bases and J 4 bases, with 6 bases left between them. In nucleotides, the CDR3 is TGTGCCAGCAGCTACCTAGCAGATACGCAGTATTTT. It encodes CASSYLADTQYF.

This chain joins TRBV3-1 (or the pseudogene TRBV3-2) and TRBJ1-2; D unclear. Germline lookup yields CDR1 LGHDT and CDR2 YNNKEL (reference sequence). The V end lost 2 bases, the J end lost 0 bases, and 10 bases lay between the germline ends. The CDR3 totals 15 residues. This CDR3 reads CASSQWNGANYGYTF. For the CDR3, the DNA is TGTGCCAGCAGCCAATGGAACGGGGCTAACTATGGCTACACCTTC.

This clone was picked up a small number of times. The V gene is TRBV11-2, the J gene TRBJ2-3; 9 bases agree with TRBD2. The CDR3 is 16 amino acids. V shed 1 base, J shed 1 base, and the junction held 3 bases outside the gene matches. CDR1 is SGHAT and CDR2 is FQNNGV in the germline V gene. CDR3 sequence: CASSLVLAGGTDTQYF. CDR3 sequence (DNA): TGTGCCAGCAGCTTAGTATTAGCGGGGGGCACAGATACGCAGTATTTT.

This chain joins TRBV23-1 and TRBJ2-7, with TRBD1 as a possible D gene (5 bases). TRBV23-1 is an ORF, with its function uncertain. The CDR3 covers 13 residues. V was clipped by 3 bases and J by 0 bases, with 6 bases between them. DNA for the CDR3: TGCGCCAGCAGTCAGACAGTCTCCTACGAGCAGTACTTC. Translating gives CASSQTVSYEQYF.

The chain links TRBV6-5 to TRBJ1-5, with D possibly matching TRBD1 (5 bases). This CDR3 spans 15 amino acids. The germline CDR1 and CDR2 sequences are MNHEY and SVGAGI. Between the trimmed V and J ends, which lost 0 bases and 3 bases, there was a span of 9 bases. The CDR3 sequence is CASSYSAGNNQPQHF. DNA of the CDR3: TGTGCCAGCAGTTACTCAGCAGGGAACAATCAGCCCCAGCATTTT.

The chain joins TRBV6-5 to TRBJ1-2; 9 bases fit TRBD1. After removal of 4 bases from V and 6 bases from J, the junction contained 12 bases not matched to a gene. The CDR3 length is 16 residues. The germline V gene encodes CDR1 MNHEY and CDR2 SVGAGI. The CDR3: CASSSDYRGLHDGYTF. CDR3 sequence (DNA): TGTGCCAGCAGTTCGGACTACAGGGGGCTACATGATGGCTACACCTTC.

V and J are TRBV18 and TRBJ1-1; D possibly corresponds to TRBD1 (6 bases). Germline CDR1 reads KGHSH; CDR2 reads LQKENI. Trimming took off 5 bases at V and 6 bases at J, with 19 bases between the two ends. The CDR3 is 15 residues long. The chain's CDR3 is CASSDSTGQPSEAFF. Here the CDR3 DNA reads TGTGCCAGCTCAGATTCGACAGGACAGCCCTCTGAAGCTTTCTTT.

This chain connects TRBV9 to TRBJ2-3, with 9 bases aligning to TRBD2. The CDR3 is 16 residues long. In germline, CDR1 is SGDLS, CDR2 YYNGEE. The trim removed 3 bases at V and 1 base at J, leaving 6 bases unmatched. The CDR3: CASSEQIAGGTDTQYF. As DNA, the CDR3 is TGTGCCAGCAGCGAACAAATAGCGGGGGGCACAGATACGCAGTATTTT.

The chain joins TRBV5-8 to TRBJ1-4; D is undetermined. There are 15 residues in the CDR3. The V gene's germline CDR1 is SGHTS and CDR2 YDEGEE. Deletions cut 4 bases from V and 0 bases from J, with 10 bases between. The CDR3 DNA reads TGTGCCAGCAGCCGCCCCAGTACAACTAATGAAAAACTGTTTTTT. It yields the protein CASSRPSTTNEKLFF. The complete variable domain, with remaining parts taken from reference TRBV5-8 and TRBJ1-4, reads EAGVTQSPTHLIKTRGQQATLRCSPISGHTSVYWYQQALGLGLQFLLWYDEGEERNRGNFPPRFSGRQFPNYSSELNVNALELEDSALYLCASSRPSTTNEKLFFGSGTQLSVL.

This rearrangement joins TRBV7-2 to TRBJ1-2; D is perhaps TRBD1 (5 bases). The germline CDR1 and CDR2 sequences are SGHTA and FQGNSA. The V and J ends lost 5 bases and 8 bases respectively, with 21 bases between them. CDR3 length: 15 residues. CDR3 region: CASSQIGQGSVGYTF. The CDR3 nucleotides read TGTGCCAGCAGCCAGATAGGTCAGGGATCCGTCGGCTACACCTTC.

This sequence joins TRBV2 and TRBJ2-5; D is unresolved. Trimming removed 7 bases from V and 3 bases from J, with 12 bases in between. The CDR3 runs to 13 residues. Germline-derived CDR1 and CDR2 are SNHLY and FYNNEI. CDR3 sequence (DNA): TGTGCCAGCAATAAACGGGTAGAAGAGACCCAGTACTTC. It specifies CASNKRVEETQYF.

The rearrangement uses TRBV18 and TRBJ1-1; D is ambiguous. Germline CDR1 reads KGHSH; CDR2 reads LQKENI. With 2 bases removed from V and 1 base from J, the gap between germline ends came to 11 bases. There are 15 residues in the CDR3. In DNA form, the CDR3 reads TGTGCCAGCTCACCAAATGGTCCACAGAACACTGAAGCTTTCTTT. Translated, it gives CASSPNGPQNTEAFF.

This clone appeared a few times. The CDR3 region has the DNA TGCGCCAGCAGACCACAGGGTCAGGCAAGACTGTTTTTT. Its translation: CASRPQGQARLFF. V and J are TRBV5-1 and TRBJ1-4; TRBD1 is a possible D gene (6 bases). There are 13 residues in the CDR3. V was trimmed by 5 bases and J by 13 bases, leaving 18 bases between them. Per germline, CDR1 SGHRS and CDR2 YFSETQ.